The rows below give T cell receptor beta chains drawn from one sample of a study of blood T cells in healthy people across ages. TCRdb called the 5' RACE reads again in MiXCR, with one record for every CDR3 protein. The sample yields about 1.5 million distinct CDR3 sequences, under 55% seen once. The sequencing sample was made of blood. The source is a woman aged 18-35 years in good health. CDR3s include the opening cysteine and the closing phenylalanine or tryptophan. D genes are given only for firm matches. Clone size is stated in some rows and not others, as once, few, many or a class when expanded.

clone size	CDR3 length	V gene	J gene	D gene	CDR3 DNA	CDR3 protein
NA	16	TRBV4-2	TRBJ2-2	TRBD2	TGTGCCAGCAGCCAACCCCTAGCGGGACCAACCGGGGAGCTGTTTTTT	CASSQPLAGPTGELFF
few	13	TRBV12-5	TRBJ1-2	TRBD1	TGTGCTAGTGGACAGGGGGTGAACTATGGCTACACCTTC	CASGQGVNYGYTF
many	14	TRBV7-2	TRBJ2-7	TRBD1	TGTGCCAGCAGCTTAGGGGACAGGGTATACGAGCAGTACTTC	CASSLGDRVYEQYF
NA	13	TRBV7-9	TRBJ2-5	NA	TGTGCCAGCAGCCGGACTACTCGGGATGAGCAGTACTTC	CASSRTTRDEQYF
NA	16	TRBV15	TRBJ2-1	TRBD2	TGTGCCACCAGCAGGGAAGCGGGAGGGCCCTACAATGAGCAGTTCTTC	CATSREAGGPYNEQFF
NA	16	TRBV6-2/TRBV6-3	TRBJ1-5	TRBD1	TGTGCCAGCAGTTACTCATCAGGGGGCTGGAATCAGCCCCAGCATTTT	CASSYSSGGWNQPQHF
NA	16	TRBV6-5	TRBJ1-4	NA	TGTGCCAGCAGTTACTCGTTCGTAGCCTCGGCTGAAAAACTGTTTTTT	CASSYSFVASAEKLFF
NA	17	TRBV27	TRBJ2-1	TRBD2	TGTGCCAGCAGTATCTTAGCGGGAGGGCCTACCTACAATGAGCAGTTCTTC	CASSILAGGPTYNEQFF
few	15	TRBV7-7	TRBJ1-5	TRBD1	TGTGCTAGCTTCCAGGACAGGGGAGGCAATCAGCCCCAGCATTTT	CASFQDRGGNQPQHF
few	14	TRBV4-2	TRBJ1-2	NA	TGTGCCAGCAGCCCAACCAGGGCTAACTATGGCTACACCTTC	CASSPTRANYGYTF
NA	17	TRBV9	TRBJ2-7	TRBD1	TGTGCCAGCAGCGTCGGACAGGGGGGAACGAGCTCCTACGAGCAGTACTTC	CASSVGQGGTSSYEQYF
few	15	TRBV6-2/TRBV6-3	TRBJ2-5	NA	TGTGCCAGCATTTACCAAATCAGTTCACAAGAGACCCAGTACTTC	CASIYQISSQETQYF
NA	15	TRBV7-2	TRBJ2-7	NA	TGTGCCAGCAGCTCACTTGGCGGGACCTCCTACGAGCAGTACTTC	CASSSLGGTSYEQYF
once	15	TRBV30	TRBJ2-5	TRBD2	TGTGCCTGGAGCGGAAAGGGGCTAGCGGAAGAGACCCAGTACTTC	CAWSGKGLAEETQYF
NA	15	TRBV7-2	TRBJ1-3	NA	TGTGCCAGCAGCTTAGTAGGAGGGGAAGGAAACACCATATATTTT	CASSLVGGEGNTIYF
few	17	TRBV28	TRBJ2-6	NA	TGTGCCAGCAGTCCCGGGGACATCTCCTCTGGGGCCAACGTCCTGACTTTC	CASSPGDISSGANVLTF